This T cell receptor beta chain was documented in a study of regulatory T cells in long-lasting Graves disease. Arm-PCR of CDR3 regions and iRepertoire HTBI primers were the basis on which TCR beta libraries were built. TCRdb re-derived calls from the multiplex PCR reads in MiXCR, one entry per CDR3 protein. The sample lists around 470,000 distinct CDR3 sequences; less than 15% were seen once. Time point described: newly diagnosed GD, antithyroid drugs for less than 3 months. Generation of the TCR library employed RNA extracted from PBMCs. The J segment lost 2 bases and the V segment lost 10 bases, leaving 12 bases of the junction unmatched. This CDR3 contains 17 residues. These sequences were also reported in another study, on T cells in Graves' hyperthyroidism and ophthalmopathy. This second study notes: Diagnoses used clinical symptoms, serum thyroxine and TRAb, thyroid ultrasound and orbital computed tomography.

V gene TRBV12-3 or TRBV12-4 combines with J gene TRBJ2-6, with 9 bases matching TRBD2. This TCR was recovered from a woman aged 50 to 65 with Graves disease. The material sequenced was peripheral blood mononuclear cells (PBMCs), taken at new diagnosis, from a patient treated with antithyroid drugs. CDR3 sequence: CATQTLAGLAGANVLTF. CDR3 sequence (DNA): TGTGCCACCCAGACTCTAGCGGGATTGGCTGGGGCCAACGTCCTGACTTTC.